This T cell receptor (beta chain) is drawn from a study of blood T cell repertoires in COVID-19. Across the whole study: Samples came from the United States, Italy and Spain, spanning acute and convalescent COVID-19.

Sequencing was performed with immunoSEQ multiplex PCR; in TCRdb, only in-frame clones are kept and a portion is missing. Among about 200,000 clones listed, over 80% were seen once. Followed over time, Seattle patients had been enrolled while infection was active. Germline-derived CDR1 and CDR2 are SGHAT and FQNNGV. The CDR3 totals 14 residues. The V and J ends lost 3 bases and 4 bases respectively, with 12 bases between them. Sequenced input: peripheral blood. This receptor was taken from a man aged 60 to 75 with COVID-19, enrolled during active disease. V gene TRBV11-2 combines with J gene TRBJ1-2; tentative D call: TRBD1 (6 bases). CDR3 in DNA: TGTGCCAGCAGCTTCCCGGGAGGGGGCTATGGCTACACCTTC. It translates to CASSFPGGGYGYTF.